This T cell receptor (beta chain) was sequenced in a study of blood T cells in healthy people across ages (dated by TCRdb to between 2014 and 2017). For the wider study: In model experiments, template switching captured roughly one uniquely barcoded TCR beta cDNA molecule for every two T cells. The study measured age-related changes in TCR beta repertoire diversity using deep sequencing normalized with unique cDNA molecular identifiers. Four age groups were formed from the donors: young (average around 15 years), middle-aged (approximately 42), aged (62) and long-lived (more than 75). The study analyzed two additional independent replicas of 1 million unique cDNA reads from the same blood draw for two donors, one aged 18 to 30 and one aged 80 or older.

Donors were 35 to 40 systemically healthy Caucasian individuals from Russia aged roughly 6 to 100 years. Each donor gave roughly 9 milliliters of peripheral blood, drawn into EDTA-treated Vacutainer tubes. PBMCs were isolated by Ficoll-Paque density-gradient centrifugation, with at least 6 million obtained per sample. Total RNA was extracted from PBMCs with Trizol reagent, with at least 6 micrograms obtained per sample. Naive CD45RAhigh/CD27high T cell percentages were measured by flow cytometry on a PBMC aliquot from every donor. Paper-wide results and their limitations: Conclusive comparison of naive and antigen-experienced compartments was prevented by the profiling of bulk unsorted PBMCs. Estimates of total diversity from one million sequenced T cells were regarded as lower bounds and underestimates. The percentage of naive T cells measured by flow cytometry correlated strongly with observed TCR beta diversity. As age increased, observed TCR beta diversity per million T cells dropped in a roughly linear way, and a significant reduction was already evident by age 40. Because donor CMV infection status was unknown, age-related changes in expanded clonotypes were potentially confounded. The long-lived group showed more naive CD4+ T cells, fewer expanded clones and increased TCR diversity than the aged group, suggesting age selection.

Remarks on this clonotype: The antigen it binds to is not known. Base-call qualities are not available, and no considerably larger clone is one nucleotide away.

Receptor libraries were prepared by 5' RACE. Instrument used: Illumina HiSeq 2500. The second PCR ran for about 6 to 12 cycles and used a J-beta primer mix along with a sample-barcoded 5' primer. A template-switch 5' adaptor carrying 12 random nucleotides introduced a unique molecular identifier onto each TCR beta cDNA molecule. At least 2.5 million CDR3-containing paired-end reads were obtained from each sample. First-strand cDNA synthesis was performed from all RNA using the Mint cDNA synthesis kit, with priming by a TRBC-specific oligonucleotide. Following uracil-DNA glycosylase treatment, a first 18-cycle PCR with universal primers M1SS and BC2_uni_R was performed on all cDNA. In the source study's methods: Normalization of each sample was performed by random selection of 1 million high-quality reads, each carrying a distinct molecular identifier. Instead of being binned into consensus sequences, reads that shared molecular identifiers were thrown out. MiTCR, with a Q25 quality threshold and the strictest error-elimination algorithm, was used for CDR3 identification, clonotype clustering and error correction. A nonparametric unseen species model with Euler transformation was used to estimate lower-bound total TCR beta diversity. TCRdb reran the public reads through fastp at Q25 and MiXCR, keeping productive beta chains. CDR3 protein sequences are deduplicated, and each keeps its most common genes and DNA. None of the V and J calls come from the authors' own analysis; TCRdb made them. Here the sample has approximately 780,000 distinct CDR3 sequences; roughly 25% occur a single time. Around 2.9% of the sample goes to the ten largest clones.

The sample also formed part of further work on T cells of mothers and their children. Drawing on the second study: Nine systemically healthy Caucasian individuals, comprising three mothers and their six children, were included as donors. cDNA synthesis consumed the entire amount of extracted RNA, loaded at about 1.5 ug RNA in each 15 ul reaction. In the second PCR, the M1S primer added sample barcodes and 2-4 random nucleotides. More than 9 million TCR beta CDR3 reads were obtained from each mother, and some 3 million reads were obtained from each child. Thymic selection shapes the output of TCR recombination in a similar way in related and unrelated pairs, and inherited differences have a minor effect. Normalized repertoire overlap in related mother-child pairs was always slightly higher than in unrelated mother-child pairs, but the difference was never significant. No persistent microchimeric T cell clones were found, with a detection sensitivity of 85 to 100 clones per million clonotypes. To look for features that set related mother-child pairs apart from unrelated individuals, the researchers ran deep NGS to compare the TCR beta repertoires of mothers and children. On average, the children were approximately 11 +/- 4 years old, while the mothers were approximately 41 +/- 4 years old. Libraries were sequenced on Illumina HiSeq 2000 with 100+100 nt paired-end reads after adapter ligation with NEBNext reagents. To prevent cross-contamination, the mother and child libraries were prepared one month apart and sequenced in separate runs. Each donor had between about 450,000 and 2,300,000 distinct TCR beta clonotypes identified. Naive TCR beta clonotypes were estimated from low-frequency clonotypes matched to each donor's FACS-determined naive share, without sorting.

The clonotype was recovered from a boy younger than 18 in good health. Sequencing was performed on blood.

The CDR3 here reads CASSPWGKLNQPQHF. The bases are TGTGCCAGCAGCCCGTGGGGGAAGCTCAATCAGCCCCAGCATTTT. The V gene is TRBV28 and the J gene is TRBJ1-5; tentative D gene TRBD1, with 5 bases matching. Sequences MDHEN (CDR1) and SYDVKM (CDR2) are obtained from the germline V gene. At the junction V is shortened by 6 bases and J by 3 bases, with 15 bases in between. The CDR3, from cysteine to phenylalanine, totals 15 residues. Left in the record is the CDR3 DNA by itself, 45 bases read in frame from the first base.